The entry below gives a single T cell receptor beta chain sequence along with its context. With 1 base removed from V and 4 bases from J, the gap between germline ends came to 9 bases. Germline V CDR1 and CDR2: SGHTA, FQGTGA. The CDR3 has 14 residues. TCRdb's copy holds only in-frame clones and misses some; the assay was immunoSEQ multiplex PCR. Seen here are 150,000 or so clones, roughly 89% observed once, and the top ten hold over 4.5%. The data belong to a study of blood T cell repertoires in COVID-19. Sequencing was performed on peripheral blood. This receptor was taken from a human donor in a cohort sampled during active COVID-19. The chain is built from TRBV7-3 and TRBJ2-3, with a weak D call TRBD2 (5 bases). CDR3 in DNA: TGTGCCAGCAGCTTAAATCCAGCGGCAGATACGCAGTATTTT. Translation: CASSLNPAADTQYF. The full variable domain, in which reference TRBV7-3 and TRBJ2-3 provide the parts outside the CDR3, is GAGVSQTPSNKVTEKGKYVELRCDPISGHTALYWYRQSLGQGPEFLIYFQGTGAADDSGLPNDRFFAVRPEGSVSTLKIQRTERGDSAVYLCASSLNPAADTQYFGPGTRLTVL.